One sample yielded the 20 T cell receptor beta chains listed below, sequenced in a study of beta chain features in type 1 diabetes. Isolated RNA was reverse transcribed in full, so expressed TCRB transcripts were sequenced. Repertoires were generated with immunoSEQ multiplex PCR, while TCRdb's copy carries only in-frame clones and drops some. Of under 450,000 clones listed, around 13% are singletons. What was sequenced was naive CD4+ T cells from blood. The receptors come from a man aged 25-45 years in good health.

This chain uses TRBV5-5 with TRBJ2-3, with 11 bases lining up with TRBD1. Germline trimming cut 4 bases from V and 9 bases from J; bases unmatched to any gene: 10. The CDR3 loop spans 15 amino acids. Germline lookup yields CDR1 SGHKS and CDR2 YYEKEE (reference sequence). DNA for the CDR3: TGTGCCAGCAGCATGGGACAGGGGGTTGGAACCACGCAGTATTTT. This translates into CASSMGQGVGTTQYF.

The rearrangement uses TRBV29-1 and TRBJ1-2; tentative D call: TRBD1 (5 bases). Germline loops: CDR1 SQVTM, CDR2 ANQGSEA. The CDR3 has 12 amino acids. CDR3 sequence (DNA): TGCAGTTCAATGGGGGGTCCCTATGGCTACACCTTC. This gives the protein CSSMGGPYGYTF.

The chain joins TRBV30 to TRBJ2-2; TRBD2 aligns across 10 bases. Trimming cost V 3 bases and J 7 bases; bases outside gene matches: 8. This CDR3 has 15 amino acids. Germline CDR1 reads GTSNPN; CDR2 reads SVGIG (reference sequence). CDR3 residues: CAWRASGSRDGELFF. The CDR3, as DNA: TGTGCCTGGAGGGCTAGCGGGAGTCGGGACGGGGAGCTGTTTTTT. Looking up the rest from reference TRBV30 and TRBJ2-2 gives the full variable domain: SQTIHQWPATLVQPVGSPLSLECTVEGTSNPNLYWYRQAAGRGLQLLFYSVGIGQISSEVPQNLSASRPQDRQFILSSKKLLLSDSGFYLCAWRASGSRDGELFFGEGSRLTVL.

The V gene is TRBV10-3, the J gene TRBJ2-5; no firm D call. Germline assignment: CDR1 ENHRY and CDR2 SYGVKD. The CDR3 consists of 13 residues. The V end lost 0 bases, the J end lost 2 bases, and 4 bases lay between the germline ends. CDR3 protein: CAISESSQETQYF. CDR3 DNA: TGTGCCATCAGTGAGTCGTCACAAGAGACCCAGTACTTC.

This sequence joins TRBV7-2 and TRBJ1-3; D gene unclear. In germline, CDR1 is SGHTA, CDR2 FQGNSA. The germline V and J ends were trimmed by 1 base and 0 bases, with 16 bases remaining between them. The CDR3 length is 18 residues. This CDR3 is CASSLVAVGLASGNTIYF. For the CDR3, the DNA is TGTGCCAGCAGCTTAGTGGCGGTCGGACTAGCCTCTGGAAACACCATATATTTT.

This clone was seen only a few times. This sequence joins TRBV7-9 and TRBJ1-4, with TRBD1 as a possible D gene (5 bases). The CDR3 length is 13 residues. Trimming took off 0 bases at V and 8 bases at J, with 7 bases between the two ends. The germline CDR1 and CDR2 sequences are SEHNR and FQNEAQ (reference sequence). CDR3 amino acids: CASSLAGAEKLFF. The CDR3 bases are TGTGCCAGCAGCTTAGCCGGGGCGGAAAAACTGTTTTTT. The variable domain in full, with the rest retrieved from reference TRBV7-9 and TRBJ1-4, is DTGVSQNPRHKITKRGQNVTFRCDPISEHNRLYWYRQTLGQGPEFLTYFQNEAQLEKSRLLSDRFSAERPKGSFSTLEIQRTEQGDSAMYLCASSLAGAEKLFFGSGTQLSVL.

The CDR3 is CASSEPSGGPGETQYF. In DNA, the CDR3 is TGTGCCAGCAGTGAACCATCGGGAGGACCGGGGGAGACCCAGTACTTC. The chain joins TRBV6-1 to TRBJ2-5; 7 bases align to TRBD2. CDR1 is MNHNS, CDR2 SASEGT, per germline. This CDR3 spans 16 amino acids. The J segment lost 5 bases and the V segment lost 2 bases, leaving 11 bases of the junction unmatched.

There are a few counts of this clone. The chain links TRBV5-1 to TRBJ2-1; D might be TRBD1 (5 bases). CDR1 SGHRS and CDR2 YFSETQ come from the germline V gene. V lost 3 bases to trimming and J lost 2 bases, with 9 bases between them. CDR3 size: 14 residues. The CDR3 loop reads CASSSGQTYNEQFF. DNA for the CDR3: TGCGCCAGCAGCTCCGGACAAACCTACAATGAGCAGTTCTTC.

This clone has only a few counts. The chain combines TRBV29-1 with TRBJ2-1, with D uncertain. There are 12 residues in the CDR3. CDR1 and CDR2 (germline): SQVTM, ANQGSEA. Trimming took off 5 bases at V and 7 bases at J, with 12 bases between the two ends. The CDR3 region has the DNA TGCAGCGTTCTTAGAGGCCGAAATGAGCAGTTCTTC. It is translated as CSVLRGRNEQFF.

CDR3 nucleotide sequence: TGCGCCAGCAGCTTCCGAGGGGTTCGCGAGCAGTTCTTC. Residues: CASSFRGVREQFF. This rearrangement joins TRBV5-1 to TRBJ2-1, with D perhaps being TRBD1 or TRBD2 (5 bases each). V shed 2 bases and J shed 10 bases, with 13 bases lying between them. This CDR3 spans 13 amino acids. Germline assignment: CDR1 SGHRS and CDR2 YFSETQ.

This clone was seen only a few times. The chain has TRBV28 and TRBJ1-1; D might be TRBD1 (5 bases). Deletions cut 3 bases from V and 1 base from J, with 9 bases between. Germline CDR1 is MDHEN and CDR2 is SYDVKM. The CDR3 contains 14 residues. The CDR3 region is CASSFLDRNTEAFF. The CDR3 nucleotides read TGTGCCAGCAGTTTCTTAGACAGGAACACTGAAGCTTTCTTT. Together with reference TRBV28 and TRBJ1-1, the CDR3 gives the full variable domain: DVKVTQSSRYLVKRTGEKVFLECVQDMDHENMFWYRQDPGLGLRLIYFSYDVKMKEKGDIPEGYSVSREKKERFSLILESASTNQTSMYLCASSFLDRNTEAFFGQGTRLTVV.

The DNA of the CDR3 is TGCGCCAGCAGCTTGGAGGAGGGGGCCAGTGAGCAGTTCTTC. Translating it yields CASSLEEGASEQFF. The rearrangement joins TRBV5-1 to TRBJ2-1, with a possible D match to TRBD1 (7 bases). The germline gives CDR1 SGHRS, CDR2 YFSETQ. The CDR3 extends over 14 amino acids. The ends were cut back, 0 bases at V and 9 bases at J, with 13 bases in the middle.

This clone was recorded a few times. The V call is TRBV9, the J call TRBJ2-1, with D perhaps TRBD1 (5 bases). The germline V and J ends were trimmed by 0 bases and 6 bases, with 13 bases remaining between them. Germline loops: CDR1 SGDLS, CDR2 YYNGEE. The CDR3 runs to 15 residues. The CDR3 nucleotides are TGTGCCAGCAGCGTAGACGGACACGCCACCAATGAGCAGTTCTTC. Translating gives CASSVDGHATNEQFF.

The chain links TRBV19 to TRBJ2-4; possibly TRBD2 for D (6 bases). This CDR3 has 15 amino acids. Germline V gives CDR1 LNHDA, CDR2 SQIVND (reference sequence). Trimming pared 3 bases from V and 0 bases from J, leaving 9 bases between. The CDR3 protein is CASSMRGLAKNIQYF. Written as DNA, the CDR3 is TGTGCCAGTAGTATGCGGGGTCTAGCCAAAAACATTCAGTACTTC.

This clone was detected a few times. The rearrangement uses TRBV7-2 and TRBJ2-3; D is unclear. CDR1 is SGHTA and CDR2 is FQGNSA in the germline V gene. Trimming took off 1 base at V and 2 bases at J, with 4 bases between the two ends. The CDR3 spans 13 residues. The DNA of the CDR3 is TGTGCCAGCAGCTTAGAGGCCACAGATACGCAGTATTTT. It specifies CASSLEATDTQYF. Full variable domain (outside the CDR3, taken from reference TRBV7-2 and TRBJ2-3): GAGVSQSPSNKVTEKGKDVELRCDPISGHTALYWYRQSLGQGLEFLIYFQGNSAPDKSGLPSDRFSAERTGGSVSTLTIQRTQQEDSAVYLCASSLEATDTQYFGPGTRLTVL.

V and J are TRBV15 and TRBJ2-7; D is possibly TRBD1 (7 bases). Trimming removed 0 bases from V and 3 bases from J, with 12 bases in between. CDR1 and CDR2 (germline): LNHNV, YYDKDF (reference sequence). The CDR3 is made up of 15 amino acids. CDR3 loop: CATSRDGQGGYEQYF. The CDR3 DNA reads TGTGCCACCAGCAGAGATGGGCAGGGGGGCTACGAGCAGTACTTC.

The rearrangement uses TRBV19 and TRBJ2-7; D is unresolved. Germline assignment: CDR1 LNHDA and CDR2 SQIVND (reference sequence). Between the trimmed V and J ends, which lost 5 bases and 9 bases, there was a span of 5 bases. CDR3 length: 9 residues. In DNA, the CDR3 is TGTGCCAGTAGTCAAGCGCAGTACGTC. The encoded protein is CASSQAQYV.

The chain combines TRBV7-8 with TRBJ2-7; TRBD2 aligns across 10 bases. The V gene end was trimmed by 3 bases and the J gene end by 7 bases; junction bases not matched to a gene: 9. The CDR3 extends over 15 amino acids. The germline CDR1 and CDR2 sequences are SGHVS and FQNEAQ. The CDR3: CASSFGTSGTGEQYV. DNA of the CDR3: TGTGCCAGCAGCTTCGGTACTAGCGGGACTGGAGAGCAGTACGTC.

This clone was observed a handful of times. The chain recombines TRBV19 with TRBJ2-1; weak D call: TRBD2 (6 bases). V dropped 6 bases and J dropped 4 bases, with 22 bases sitting between them. The CDR3 has 17 amino acids. From germline, CDR1 is LNHDA and CDR2 SQIVND (reference sequence). The CDR3 reads CASRTALRGTAYNEQFF. In DNA form, the CDR3 reads TGTGCCAGTAGAACAGCCCTACGGGGGACCGCTTACAATGAGCAGTTCTTC.

This clone was seen only a few times. The V call is TRBV27, the J call TRBJ2-7; D is uncertain. This CDR3 region has 12 residues. In germline, CDR1 is MNHEY, CDR2 SMNVEV (reference sequence). This chain's CDR3 is CARSGRSYEQYV. The DNA of the CDR3 is TGTGCGAGGTCAGGACGGAGCTACGAGCAGTACGTC.